This T cell receptor (beta chain) is from a study of T cells in localized non-small cell lung cancer. The CDR3 consists of 15 residues. V was cut by 5 bases and J by 5 bases, with 18 bases left in between. Germline V gives CDR1 ENHRY, CDR2 SYGVKD. As to this clone: Its cognate antigen is unknown.

Clones were read by immunoSEQ multiplex PCR, and TCRdb kept only the in-frame ones, dropping some. This table has roughly 39,000 clones, around nine tenths appearing once. Regarding the study as a whole: A single tumor region was sequenced, leaving heterogeneity possible. Turning up in adjacent lung were a median about 56 of the top 100 tumor clones. Peak T cell clonality was found in uninvolved adjacent lung, exceeding tumor.

This clonotype was sampled from a man aged 18 to 55 with stage I lung adenocarcinoma. The material was peripheral blood, obtained before any cancer treatment. This chain connects TRBV10-3 to TRBJ1-1; possible D gene TRBD1, 6 bases. CDR3 region: CAISSPQGSLTEAFF. The CDR3 DNA is TGTGCCATCAGTTCTCCCCAGGGGTCCTTAACTGAAGCTTTCTTT.